A selection of T cell receptor beta chains follows, all from one sample in a study of blood T cell repertoires in COVID-19. Assay used: immunoSEQ multiplex PCR; TCRdb lists only in-frame clones, some missing. Here the sample spans approximately 450,000 clones, around 88% being singletons. The source material was peripheral blood. Receptors were obtained from a woman aged 25-40 years with acute or convalescent COVID-19. Each CDR3 is given with its conserved first and last residue. Fields, in order: CDR3 protein, CDR3 DNA, clone size, D gene, J gene, V gene. The D gene is left open where the match is weak. Clone size is given for some rows only: seen once, a few or many times, or a class if the clone is expanded.

CDR3: CAISESLGRGLTDEQYF
DNA: TGTGCCATCAGTGAGTCGCTGGGCAGGGGGCTTACGGACGAGCAGTACTTC
size: once
D: TRBD1
J: TRBJ2-7
V: TRBV10-3

CDR3: CASSPGTGSEQYF
DNA: TGCGCCAGCAGCCCAGGGACAGGGAGCGAGCAGTACTTC
size: .
D: TRBD1
J: TRBJ2-7
V: TRBV4-1

CDR3: CASSEDRVEEKLFF
DNA: TGTGCCAGCAGTGAAGACAGGGTAGAGGAAAAACTGTTTTTT
size: .
D: .
J: TRBJ1-4
V: TRBV2

CDR3: CASSKNRDRVTGYTF
DNA: TGTGCCAGCTCCAAGAACCGGGACAGGGTAACGGGCTACACCTTC
size: .
D: TRBD1
J: TRBJ1-2
V: TRBV11-2

CDR3: CASSAGGGAGEQFF
DNA: TGTGCCAGCAGTGCGGGCGGTGGTGCGGGGGAGCAGTTCTTC
size: .
D: .
J: TRBJ2-1
V: TRBV25-1

CDR3: CASSLAGTGDSEQYF
DNA: TGTGCCAGCAGCTTGGCCGGGACAGGTGATTCCGAGCAGTACTTC
size: .
D: TRBD1
J: TRBJ2-7
V: TRBV7-2

CDR3: CASSQDERSSYEQYF
DNA: TGCGCCAGCAGCCAAGACGAGAGGAGCTCCTACGAGCAGTACTTC
size: .
D: .
J: TRBJ2-7
V: TRBV4-1

CDR3: CASSQSYLAGEAKNIQYF
DNA: TGTGCCAGCAGCCAATCGTATCTAGCGGGGGAAGCCAAAAACATTCAGTACTTC
size: .
D: TRBD2
J: TRBJ2-4
V: TRBV16

CDR3: CSVESFGREDGYTF
DNA: TGCAGCGTTGAATCTTTTGGCAGGGAAGACGGCTACACCTTC
size: .
D: .
J: TRBJ1-2
V: TRBV29-1

CDR3: CASSLNPDGGSYEQYF
DNA: TGTGCCAGCAGCCTAAACCCGGACGGGGGCTCCTACGAGCAGTACTTC
size: once
D: .
J: TRBJ2-7
V: TRBV5-5

CDR3: CASSLGGQGRSPLHF
DNA: TGCGCCAGCAGCTTGGGAGGACAGGGTAGATCACCCCTCCACTTT
size: once
D: TRBD1
J: TRBJ1-6
V: TRBV5-1

CDR3: CAWNQGLGGQPQHF
DNA: TGTGCCTGGAATCAGGGCCTGGGTGGACAGCCCCAGCATTTT
size: .
D: .
J: TRBJ1-5
V: TRBV30

CDR3: CASSFLGGTDTQYF
DNA: TGCGCCAGCAGCTTTCTAGGAGGCACAGATACGCAGTATTTT
size: once
D: .
J: TRBJ2-3
V: TRBV5-1

CDR3: CASSVGGTGTANEQFF
DNA: TGTGCCAGCAGCGTAGGGGGGACCGGGACAGCCAATGAGCAGTTCTTC
size: .
D: TRBD1
J: TRBJ2-1
V: TRBV9

CDR3: CASSPTSAGQGRVKLFF
DNA: TGTGCCAGCAGTCCCACTAGCGCGGGACAGGGTAGGGTAAAACTGTTTTTT
size: few
D: TRBD1
J: TRBJ1-4
V: TRBV28

CDR3: CASAPEGGTIYF
DNA: TGTGCTAGTGCCCCCGAGGGTGGCACCATATATTTT
size: .
D: .
J: TRBJ1-3
V: TRBV12-5

CDR3: CATLRRTVGYFRETQYF
DNA: TGTGCCACCCTCCGCAGGACTGTCGGGTATTTCAGGGAGACCCAGTACTTC
size: .
D: .
J: TRBJ2-5
V: TRBV28

CDR3: CATSSLAGGVYEQYF
DNA: TGTGCCACCAGCAGCTTAGCGGGGGGGGTATACGAGCAGTACTTC
size: .
D: TRBD2
J: TRBJ2-7
V: TRBV15

CDR3: CASSQAELRTQYF
DNA: TGTGCCAGCAGCCAAGCGGAGCTGCGCACGCAGTATTTT
size: .
D: .
J: TRBJ2-3
V: TRBV14

CDR3: CASSQTGAYGYTF
DNA: TGCGCCAGCAGCCAGACAGGGGCCTATGGCTACACCTTC
size: .
D: TRBD1
J: TRBJ1-2
V: TRBV4-1

CDR3: CASSEPFLQGGNSPLHF
DNA: TGTGCCAGCAGTGAACCTTTCTTACAGGGCGGGAATTCACCCCTCCACTTT
size: .
D: .
J: TRBJ1-6
V: TRBV6-1

CDR3: CASSQLADEQFF
DNA: TGTGCCAGCAGCCAACTCGCGGATGAGCAGTTCTTC
size: .
D: .
J: TRBJ2-1
V: TRBV3-1/TRBV3-2

CDR3: CASSPQTRPADGDTQYF
DNA: TGTGCCAGCTCACCCCAGACACGACCCGCCGATGGGGATACGCAGTATTTT
size: .
D: .
J: TRBJ2-3
V: TRBV18

CDR3: CASSLANGYEQYF
DNA: TGTGCCAGCAGTTTAGCGAACGGTTACGAGCAGTACTTC
size: .
D: .
J: TRBJ2-7
V: TRBV12-3/TRBV12-4

CDR3: CASSIDRWTDNEQFF
DNA: TGTGCCAGTAGTATAGATAGATGGACAGACAATGAGCAGTTCTTC
size: .
D: .
J: TRBJ2-1
V: TRBV19

CDR3: CASSLAKWDRGINEQFF
DNA: TGCGCCAGCAGCCTCGCTAAATGGGACAGGGGCATCAATGAGCAGTTCTTC
size: .
D: TRBD1
J: TRBJ2-1
V: TRBV5-1

CDR3: CASSEMRVAGVYYYEQYF
DNA: TGTGCCAGCAGTGAAATGAGAGTGGCGGGGGTTTACTACTACGAGCAGTACTTC
size: .
D: TRBD2
J: TRBJ2-7
V: TRBV6-1

CDR3: CASSLDRASGGYTF
DNA: TGTGCCAGCAGCTTGGACAGGGCCAGCGGTGGCTACACCTTC
size: .
D: TRBD1
J: TRBJ1-2
V: TRBV7-9

CDR3: CASRDGQGATDTQYF
DNA: TGTGCCAGCAGAGATGGACAGGGGGCAACAGATACGCAGTATTTT
size: .
D: TRBD1
J: TRBJ2-3
V: TRBV27

CDR3: CASSPGNYGYTF
DNA: TGTGCCAGCAGCCCGGGTAACTATGGCTACACCTTC
size: .
D: .
J: TRBJ1-2
V: TRBV28

CDR3: CASSLDETGVGSYSGNTIYF
DNA: TGCGCCAGCAGCTTGGACGAAACAGGTGTGGGCAGCTACTCTGGAAACACCATATATTTT
size: .
D: .
J: TRBJ1-3
V: TRBV5-1

CDR3: CASSDGLRGARETQYF
DNA: TGTGCCAGCAGTGACGGGTTGCGGGGGGCGAGGGAGACCCAGTACTTC
size: .
D: TRBD2
J: TRBJ2-5
V: TRBV25-1

CDR3: CASSDRTTNEKLFF
DNA: TGTGCCAGCAGTGACCGTACAACTAATGAAAAACTGTTTTTT
size: .
D: .
J: TRBJ1-4
V: TRBV2

CDR3: CASRALFSADTQYF
DNA: TGTGCCAGCAGAGCCCTTTTTTCGGCAGATACGCAGTATTTT
size: .
D: .
J: TRBJ2-3
V: TRBV27

CDR3: CASSPRGRSSYEQYF
DNA: TGTGCCAGCAGTCCCCGAGGGCGGAGCTCCTACGAGCAGTACTTC
size: .
D: .
J: TRBJ2-7
V: TRBV6-5

CDR3: CATSDRGLAGDEQFF
DNA: TGTGCCACCAGTGACCGGGGACTAGCGGGGGATGAGCAGTTCTTC
size: once
D: TRBD2
J: TRBJ2-1
V: TRBV24-1

CDR3: CASSPPASGGPQETQYF
DNA: TGTGCCAGCAGTCCCCCCGCTAGCGGGGGCCCTCAAGAGACCCAGTACTTC
size: .
D: TRBD2
J: TRBJ2-5
V: TRBV2

CDR3: CASKTQARDTQYF
DNA: TGTGCCAGCAAGACACAAGCAAGAGATACGCAGTATTTT
size: .
D: .
J: TRBJ2-3
V: TRBV5-4

CDR3: CARIGEAFF
DNA: TGTGCCAGAATCGGTGAAGCTTTCTTT
size: few
D: .
J: TRBJ1-1
V: TRBV5-3

CDR3: CAWSRSAQETQYF
DNA: TGTGCCTGGAGTAGGAGCGCACAAGAGACCCAGTACTTC
size: .
D: .
J: TRBJ2-5
V: TRBV30

CDR3: CSVEDQISTGEGYTF
DNA: TGCAGCGTTGAAGACCAAATTAGTACAGGGGAGGGCTACACCTTC
size: .
D: TRBD1
J: TRBJ1-2
V: TRBV29-1

CDR3: CASSQVSGSGANVLTF
DNA: TGTGCCAGCAGCCAAGTTTCCGGTTCCGGGGCCAACGTCCTGACTTTC
size: .
D: .
J: TRBJ2-6
V: TRBV4-2

CDR3: CASSQGLLGGLNTEAFF
DNA: TGCGCCAGCAGCCAAGGATTGCTCGGAGGACTGAACACTGAAGCTTTCTTT
size: .
D: .
J: TRBJ1-1
V: TRBV4-1

CDR3: CASSQESRGLVAGELFF
DNA: TGTGCCAGCAGCCAAGAGTCTAGGGGACTAGTTGCCGGGGAGCTGTTTTTT
size: .
D: TRBD2
J: TRBJ2-2
V: TRBV3-1/TRBV3-2

CDR3: CASRRGATNTGELFF
DNA: TGTGCCAGCAGACGGGGGGCAACGAACACCGGGGAGCTGTTTTTT
size: .
D: .
J: TRBJ2-2
V: TRBV6-5

CDR3: CASSLGWTARSYEQYF
DNA: TGCGCCAGCAGCTTGGGTTGGACAGCCCGCTCCTACGAGCAGTACTTC
size: .
D: .
J: TRBJ2-7
V: TRBV5-1

CDR3: CASTPSGGLEQFF
DNA: TGTGCCAGTACCCCCAGCGGGGGGTTGGAGCAGTTCTTC
size: .
D: TRBD2
J: TRBJ2-1
V: TRBV19

CDR3: CASSRGHINYNEQFF
DNA: TGTGCCAGCAGCCGGGGACACATTAACTACAATGAGCAGTTCTTC
size: .
D: .
J: TRBJ2-1
V: TRBV6-2/TRBV6-3

CDR3: CASSDEDTQYF
DNA: TGTGCCAGCAGCGACGAGGATACGCAGTATTTT
size: .
D: .
J: TRBJ2-3
V: TRBV9